This entry lists 29 T cell receptor beta chains sequenced from one sample in a study of T cell responses to AZD1222 COVID-19 vaccine. Using immunoSEQ multiplex PCR, the repertoire was profiled, and TCRdb retains in-frame clones only, with some absent. This table holds 85,000 to 120,000 clones, about 90% found once. The material sequenced was peripheral blood, taken 28 days after the second AZD1222 dose. The receptors were sampled from an adult who received the AZD1222 COVID-19 vaccine.

The genes are TRBV4-1 and TRBJ2-3; D might be TRBD1 (5 bases). Between the trimmed V and J ends, which lost 0 bases and 2 bases, there was a span of 9 bases. Per germline, CDR1 MGHRA and CDR2 YSYEKL. The CDR3 is 15 residues long. In DNA, the CDR3 is TGCGCCAGCAGCCAAGACACAGGAAACACAGATACGCAGTATTTT. It codes for CASSQDTGNTDTQYF.

This sequence joins TRBV12-3 or TRBV12-4 and TRBJ2-7, with D perhaps TRBD2 (5 bases). There are 13 residues in the CDR3. Trimming pared 1 base from V and 2 bases from J, leaving 6 bases between. CDR3 sequence: CASSLGGPYEQYF. The CDR3 bases are TGTGCCAGCAGTTTAGGCGGGCCCTACGAGCAGTACTTC.

V usage is TRBV4-3 and J usage is TRBJ1-3; D is unclear. Trimming took off 2 bases at V and 4 bases at J, with 6 bases between the two ends. The CDR3 spans 13 residues. The germline V gene encodes CDR1 LGHNA and CDR2 YSLEER. As DNA, the CDR3 is TGCGCCAGCAGCCAAATATCCGGAAACACCATATATTTT. Protein: CASSQISGNTIYF.

The CDR3 nucleotides are TGTGCCAGCAGTCACACCCCCCCTTCAGCTAAGAATACCAATGAGCAGTTCTTC. Its translation is CASSHTPPSAKNTNEQFF. This rearrangement joins TRBV7-8 to TRBJ2-1; no reliable D call. This CDR3 has 18 amino acids. Germline CDR1 and CDR2: SGHVS and FQNEAQ. Deletions cut 6 bases from V and 6 bases from J, with 27 bases between. Full variable domain (missing parts from reference TRBV7-8 and TRBJ2-1): GAGVSQSPRYKVAKRGQDVALRCDPISGHVSLFWYQQALGQGPEFLTYFQNEAQLDKSGLPSDRFFAERPEGSVSTLKIQRTQQEDSAVYLCASSHTPPSAKNTNEQFFGPGTRLTVL.

This chain links TRBV6-5 with TRBJ2-6; perhaps TRBD2 as D (5 bases). The CDR3 runs 15 residues. Germline V gene sequence: CDR1 MNHEY, CDR2 SVGAGI. V was clipped by 5 bases and J by 1 base, with 9 bases between them. CDR3 sequence (DNA): TGTGCCAGCAGTCGGGAACCTTCTGGGGCCAACGTCCTGACTTTC. The encoded protein is CASSREPSGANVLTF.

The chain employs TRBV7-2 and TRBJ2-3; TRBD2 is a possible D gene (7 bases). This CDR3 region has 14 residues. Germline lookup yields CDR1 SGHTA and CDR2 FQGNSA. Trimming shortened V by 5 bases and J by 6 bases, and 15 bases separated the two germline ends. CDR3 residues: CASSTGGPMDTQYF. In DNA, the CDR3 is TGTGCCAGCAGCACCGGGGGGCCGATGGATACGCAGTATTTT.

This rearrangement joins TRBV19 to TRBJ2-5; perhaps D is TRBD1 or TRBD2 (5 bases each). Germline V gives CDR1 LNHDA, CDR2 SQIVND (reference sequence). The germline V and J ends were trimmed by 3 bases and 2 bases, with 16 bases remaining between them. This CDR3 region has 16 residues. The CDR3 DNA follows: TGTGCCAGTAGTATCGACGGGACCAGCTGGCAAGAGACCCAGTACTTC. Translating gives CASSIDGTSWQETQYF.

J is TRBJ1-2 and V is TRBV10-3, with D possibly matching TRBD1 (5 bases). V was pared by 9 bases and J by 0 bases, with 17 bases between. Germline CDR1 reads ENHRY; CDR2 reads SYGVKD. The CDR3 totals 15 residues. CDR3 coding DNA: TGTGCCATATTGACCCCCATGGGGGCTAACTATGGCTACACCTTC. Encoded protein: CAILTPMGANYGYTF.

V is TRBV19 and J is TRBJ1-1; no clear D. Trimming pared 6 bases from V and 6 bases from J, leaving 20 bases between. CDR3 length: 15 amino acids. In germline, CDR1 is LNHDA, CDR2 SQIVND (reference sequence). In DNA, the CDR3 is TGTGCCAGTAGGGTCGACCACGGTACCGAAGCTGAAGCTTTCTTT. Translated, it gives CASRVDHGTEAEAFF.

This sequence joins TRBV27 and TRBJ1-1; D is unresolved. The CDR3 is made up of 13 amino acids. CDR1 and CDR2 from the germline V gene are MNHEY and SMNVEV (reference sequence). V was clipped by 7 bases and J by 4 bases, with 13 bases between them. DNA for the CDR3: TGTGCCAGCATTCCGGGCTTAGGCACTGAAGCTTTCTTT. Protein: CASIPGLGTEAFF.

This sequence joins TRBV3-1 (or the pseudogene TRBV3-2) and TRBJ1-1; D is undetermined. Germline V lookup: CDR1 LGHDT, CDR2 YNNKEL (reference sequence). The V end was cut by 3 bases, the J end by 11 bases, with 16 bases between. The CDR3 covers 13 residues. The DNA for the CDR3 is TGTGCCAGCAGCCAGGGCCGCCTCGGTGGGGCTTTCTTT. Its translation is CASSQGRLGGAFF.

The chain combines TRBV7-3 with TRBJ2-7; D remains unclear. Germline V gene sequence: CDR1 SGHTA, CDR2 FQGTGA. Trimming removed 5 bases from V and 2 bases from J, with 10 bases in between. The CDR3 is 13 amino acids. The CDR3 sequence is CASSPTGPYEQYF. The CDR3 bases are TGTGCCAGCAGCCCCACCGGTCCCTACGAGCAGTACTTC.

DNA of the CDR3: TGCGCCAGCAGCCAAGGTTCCGATGGAAACACCATATATTTT. Translation: CASSQGSDGNTIYF. The chain carries TRBV4-3 and TRBJ1-3; D unclear. Per the germline V gene, CDR1 is LGHNA and CDR2 is YSLEER. The length of the CDR3 is 14 residues. The V end was cut by 1 base, the J end by 3 bases, with 7 bases between.

The rearrangement joins TRBV5-5 to TRBJ1-5; D gene unclear. The V gene's germline CDR1 is SGHKS and CDR2 YYEKEE (reference sequence). Trimming cost V 2 bases and J 0 bases, with 6 bases left between them. The CDR3 loop spans 14 amino acids. The CDR3: CASSLAYSNQPQHF. The CDR3, as DNA: TGTGCCAGCAGCTTAGCTTATAGCAATCAGCCCCAGCATTTT. Complete variable domain (other parts from reference TRBV5-5 and TRBJ1-5): DAGVTQSPTHLIKTRGQQVTLRCSPISGHKSVSWYQQVLGQGPQFIFQYYEKEERGRGNFPDRFSARQFPNYSSELNVNALLLGDSALYLCASSLAYSNQPQHFGDGTRLSIL.

The V gene is TRBV7-9, the J gene TRBJ1-2; TRBD1 aligns across 7 bases. The germline V gene encodes CDR1 SEHNR and CDR2 FQNEAQ (reference sequence). The CDR3 is made up of 14 amino acids. V dropped 7 bases and J dropped 4; count of bases not matched to a gene: 9. The CDR3 is CASTPKGGAYGYTF. In DNA, the CDR3 is TGTGCCAGCACCCCGAAAGGGGGCGCCTATGGCTACACCTTC.

The rearrangement uses TRBV9 and TRBJ2-7; TRBD1 agrees at 7 bases. V lost 2 bases, J lost 3 bases, and 5 bases stayed unmatched. The length of the CDR3 is 14 residues. In germline, CDR1 is SGDLS, CDR2 YYNGEE. The CDR3 protein is CASSVGTENYEQYF. The CDR3 DNA reads TGTGCCAGCAGCGTCGGGACAGAAAACTACGAGCAGTACTTC. The entire variable domain, with the rest obtained from reference TRBV9 and TRBJ2-7, is as follows: DSGVTQTPKHLITATGQRVTLRCSPRSGDLSVYWYQQSLDQGLQFLIQYYNGEERAKGNILERFSAQQFPDLHSELNLSSLELGDSALYFCASSVGTENYEQYFGPGTRLTVT.

Comments on this clone: This may be a read error: a much more frequent sequence differs by one nucleotide. Additional DNA sequences in this sample encode the identical CDR3. The chain uses TRBV27 and TRBJ2-7, with unresolved D. The V end lost 3 bases, the J end lost 5 bases, and 5 bases lay between the germline ends. Germline V gives CDR1 MNHEY, CDR2 SMNVEV (reference sequence). The CDR3 length is 11 residues. Here the CDR3 DNA reads TGTGCCAGCAGTTTCGGGCACGAGCAGTACTTC. Its translation: CASSFGHEQYF.

CDR3 protein: CASRITGFSGYTF. The CDR3 DNA reads as TGTGCCAGCAGGATTACAGGGTTCTCTGGCTACACCTTC. The chain employs TRBV6-5 and TRBJ1-2; D is perhaps TRBD1 (6 bases). The V end lost 6 bases, the J end lost 7 bases, and 15 bases lay between the germline ends. The CDR3 length is 13 residues. Germline lookup yields CDR1 MNHEY and CDR2 SVGAGI.

Concerning this clone: One end of the junction is discordant with germline, which a read error may explain. The genes are TRBV7-7 and TRBJ2-5, with 8 positions matching TRBD1. In germline, CDR1 is SSHAT, CDR2 FNYEAQ (reference sequence). The CDR3 is 13 amino acids. Here the CDR3 reads CASSLSGGATQYF. CDR3 in DNA: TGTGCTAGCAGCTTGTCAGGGGGCGCGACCCAGTACTTC.

This clone was counted between two and nine times. The chain employs TRBV3-1 (or the pseudogene TRBV3-2) and TRBJ2-1; tentatively, D is TRBD1 or TRBD2 (5 bases each). CDR3 length: 15 residues. Germline assignment: CDR1 LGHDT and CDR2 YNNKEL (reference sequence). Trimming removed 4 bases at V and 8 bases at J, with 18 bases between. CDR3 protein: CASSPGPTADHEQFF. In DNA, the CDR3 is TGTGCCAGCAGCCCCGGGCCGACAGCGGATCATGAGCAGTTCTTC.

V is TRBV28 and J is TRBJ2-7; D call uncertain. CDR1 MDHEN and CDR2 SYDVKM come from the germline V gene. The CDR3 runs 15 residues. V lost 8 bases and J 3 bases, leaving 20 bases between the germline ends. CDR3 region: CASPPRRDSIYEQYF. CDR3 in DNA: TGTGCCAGCCCCCCCCGTAGGGATAGTATCTACGAGCAGTACTTC.

This sequence joins TRBV7-2 and TRBJ2-1, with 8 bases fitting TRBD1. J gave up 8 bases and V 1 base, and 7 bases lay outside the gene matches. Germline assignment: CDR1 SGHTA and CDR2 FQGNSA. CDR3 length: 15 residues. DNA for the CDR3: TGTGCCAGCAGCTTAGGGGACAGGTTGGTGGATGAGCAGTTCTTC. It yields the protein CASSLGDRLVDEQFF.

The chain recombines TRBV7-9 with TRBJ2-3, with TRBD1 matching over 8 bases. The V segment lost 5 bases and the J segment 3 bases; nucleotides outside the gene matches: 4. This CDR3 has 14 amino acids. The germline gives CDR1 SEHNR, CDR2 FQNEAQ (reference sequence). CDR3 sequence (DNA): TGTGCCAGCAGCCTTCGACAGGGGACAGATACGCAGTATTTT. Translation gives CASSLRQGTDTQYF. Full variable domain (outside the CDR3, taken from reference TRBV7-9 and TRBJ2-3): DTGVSQNPRHKITKRGQNVTFRCDPISEHNRLYWYRQTLGQGPEFLTYFQNEAQLEKSRLLSDRFSAERPKGSFSTLEIQRTEQGDSAMYLCASSLRQGTDTQYFGPGTRLTVL.

This chain links TRBV7-3 with TRBJ1-2; TRBD1 matches at 10 bases. The trim removed 1 base at V and 6 bases at J, leaving 11 bases unmatched. Germline lookup yields CDR1 SGHTA and CDR2 FQGTGA. This CDR3 is built from 17 residues. The CDR3 coding sequence is TGTGCCAGCAGCTTAAATTTTTACGGACAGGGGGTTGATGGCTACACCTTC. This gives the protein CASSLNFYGQGVDGYTF.

The chain joins TRBV6-5 to TRBJ2-1; unclear D gene. Trimming left V 4 bases short and J 7 bases short, with 11 bases between. CDR3 length: 13 amino acids. Germline CDR1 is MNHEY and CDR2 is SVGAGI. This CDR3 reads CASSLGFWNEQFF. CDR3 bases: TGTGCCAGCAGTTTAGGGTTTTGGAATGAGCAGTTCTTC.

The rearrangement uses TRBV7-2 and TRBJ2-1; 12 bases align to TRBD2. CDR1 and CDR2 from the germline V gene are SGHTA and FQGNSA. This CDR3 has 15 amino acids. V dropped 5 bases and J dropped 4; count of bases not matched to a gene: 3. The CDR3 region is CASSVTSGGYNEQFF. Written as DNA, the CDR3 is TGTGCCAGCAGCGTCACTAGCGGGGGGTACAATGAGCAGTTCTTC. Full variable domain (rest looked up from reference TRBV7-2 and TRBJ2-1): GAGVSQSPSNKVTEKGKDVELRCDPISGHTALYWYRQSLGQGLEFLIYFQGNSAPDKSGLPSDRFSAERTGGSVSTLTIQRTQQEDSAVYLCASSVTSGGYNEQFFGPGTRLTVL.

CDR3 amino acids: CASSGSRRSNQPQHF. The CDR3 nucleotides are TGTGCCAGCAGTGGATCCAGGCGTAGCAATCAGCCCCAGCATTTT. The chain uses TRBV6-2 or TRBV6-3 and TRBJ1-5; D ambiguous. There are 15 residues in the CDR3. Germline V gene data show CDR1 as MNHEY and CDR2 as SVGEGT. V was trimmed by 5 bases and J by 0 bases, leaving 11 bases between them.

The rearrangement joins TRBV5-6 to TRBJ1-5; 9 nucleotides match TRBD1. Germline loops: CDR1 SGHDT, CDR2 YYEEEE. Trimming cost V 6 bases and J 8 bases; bases outside gene matches: 6. This CDR3 region has 13 residues. Here the CDR3 reads CASNSGQGEPQHF. For the CDR3, the DNA is TGTGCCAGCAACTCGGGACAGGGCGAGCCCCAGCATTTT.

CDR3 sequence: CASSYHTSGTGPGTEAFF. The DNA for the CDR3 is TGTGCCAGCAGCTACCACACCTCGGGGACAGGGCCGGGCACTGAAGCTTTCTTT. The rearrangement joins TRBV3-1 (or the pseudogene TRBV3-2) to TRBJ1-1, with TRBD1 identical over 9 bases. J gave up 4 bases and V 5 bases, and 17 bases lay outside the gene matches. This CDR3 comprises 18 residues. The germline CDR1 and CDR2 sequences are LGHDT and YNNKEL (reference sequence).